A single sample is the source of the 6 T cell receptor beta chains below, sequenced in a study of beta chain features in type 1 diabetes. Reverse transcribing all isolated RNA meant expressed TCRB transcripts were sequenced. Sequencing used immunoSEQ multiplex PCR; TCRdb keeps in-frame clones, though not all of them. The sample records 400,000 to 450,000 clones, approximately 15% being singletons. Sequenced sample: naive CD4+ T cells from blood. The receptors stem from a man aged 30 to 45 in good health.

The CDR3 sequence: CSAKRLGISHF. The CDR3 bases are TGCAGTGCGAAAAGGCTTGGGATTTCGCATTTT. The V and J genes are TRBV20-1 and TRBJ1-5; no firm D call. V dropped 6 bases and J dropped 15 bases, with 18 bases sitting between them. This CDR3 comprises 11 residues. In germline, CDR1 is DFQATT, CDR2 SNEGSKA (reference sequence).

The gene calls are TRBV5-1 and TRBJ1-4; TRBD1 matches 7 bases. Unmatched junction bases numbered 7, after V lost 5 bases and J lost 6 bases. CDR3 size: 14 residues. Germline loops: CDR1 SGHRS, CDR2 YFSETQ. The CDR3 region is CASSSDRNDEKLFF. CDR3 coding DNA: TGCGCCAGCAGTTCGGACAGGAACGATGAAAAACTGTTTTTT.

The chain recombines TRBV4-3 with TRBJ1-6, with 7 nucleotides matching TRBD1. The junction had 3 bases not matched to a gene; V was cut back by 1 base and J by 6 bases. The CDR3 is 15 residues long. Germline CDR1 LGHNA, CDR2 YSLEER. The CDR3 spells CASSQAQGPNSPLHF. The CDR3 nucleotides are TGCGCCAGCAGCCAAGCACAGGGGCCTAATTCACCCCTCCACTTT.

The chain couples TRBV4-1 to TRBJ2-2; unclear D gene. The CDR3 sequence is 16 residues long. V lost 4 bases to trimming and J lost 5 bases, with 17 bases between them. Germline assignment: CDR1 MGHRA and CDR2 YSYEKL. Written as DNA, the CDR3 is TGCGCCAGCAGCCGCAAAGAGGCCGGTCTTACCGGGGAGCTGTTTTTT. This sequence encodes CASSRKEAGLTGELFF.

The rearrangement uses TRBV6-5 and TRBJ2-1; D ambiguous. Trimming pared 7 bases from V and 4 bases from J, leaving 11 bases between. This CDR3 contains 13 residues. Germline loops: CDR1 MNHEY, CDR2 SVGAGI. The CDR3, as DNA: TGTGCCAGCATCCAGGCTGGATACAATGAGCAGTTCTTC. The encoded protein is CASIQAGYNEQFF.

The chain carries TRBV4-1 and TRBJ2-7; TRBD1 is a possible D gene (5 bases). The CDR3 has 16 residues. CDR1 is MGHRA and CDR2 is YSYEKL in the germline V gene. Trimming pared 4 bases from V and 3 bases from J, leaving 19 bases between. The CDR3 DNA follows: TGCGCCAGCAGCCCCCAGGGTAAAGAAGGTTACTACGAGCAGTACTTC. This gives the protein CASSPQGKEGYYEQYF.